A selection of T cell receptor beta chains follows, all from one sample in a study of blood T cells in healthy people across ages. TCRdb reanalysed the 5' RACE reads using MiXCR and keeps one entry per CDR3 protein. Among about 680,000 distinct CDR3 sequences listed, over 45% were seen once. What was sequenced was blood. The receptors stem from a woman aged 60-75 years in good health. CDR3s include the opening cysteine and the closing phenylalanine or tryptophan. The D gene is left open where the match is weak. The size entry is marked missing in some rows and otherwise reads once, few, many or a size class.

abundance: NA; d_gene: NA; j_gene: TRBJ2-1; v_gene: TRBV7-3; CDR3aa: CASSFSTVFDNEQFF; CDR3nt: TGTGCCAGCAGCTTTAGTACGGTCTTCGACAATGAGCAGTTCTTC
abundance: NA; d_gene: TRBD1; j_gene: TRBJ2-3; v_gene: TRBV5-1; CDR3aa: CASSMKGQGRDTQYF; CDR3nt: TGCGCCAGCAGCATGAAGGGACAGGGACGAGATACGCAGTATTTT
abundance: NA; d_gene: NA; j_gene: TRBJ2-7; v_gene: TRBV6-1; CDR3aa: CASSEVSGAAYEQYF; CDR3nt: TGTGCCAGCAGTGAAGTCTCCGGGGCCGCCTACGAGCAGTACTTC
abundance: NA; d_gene: NA; j_gene: TRBJ2-7; v_gene: TRBV2; CDR3aa: CASSRTGTLYEQYF; CDR3nt: TGTGCCAGCAGCCGTACCGGGACACTATACGAGCAGTACTTC
abundance: NA; d_gene: TRBD1; j_gene: TRBJ1-4; v_gene: TRBV6-5; CDR3aa: CASSRYRGREEKLFF; CDR3nt: TGTGCCAGCAGCCGCTACAGGGGGCGTGAGGAAAAACTGTTTTTT
abundance: NA; d_gene: TRBD2; j_gene: TRBJ2-2; v_gene: TRBV20-1; CDR3aa: CSAPLAGGPGTGELFF; CDR3nt: TGCAGTGCTCCCCTAGCGGGAGGGCCTGGGACCGGGGAGCTGTTTTTT
abundance: few; d_gene: TRBD1; j_gene: TRBJ1-1; v_gene: TRBV5-1; CDR3aa: CASSFSGQGNTEAFF; CDR3nt: TGCGCCAGCAGCTTTTCGGGACAGGGGAACACTGAAGCTTTCTTT
abundance: NA; d_gene: NA; j_gene: TRBJ2-3; v_gene: TRBV16; CDR3aa: CASSQSLGEDTQYF; CDR3nt: TGTGCCAGCAGCCAATCGTTGGGGGAAGATACGCAGTATTTT
abundance: NA; d_gene: NA; j_gene: TRBJ2-7; v_gene: TRBV5-1; CDR3aa: CASSLGPDFFYEQYF; CDR3nt: TGCGCCAGCAGCTTGGGACCAGATTTCTTCTACGAGCAGTACTTC
abundance: NA; d_gene: TRBD2; j_gene: TRBJ2-5; v_gene: TRBV7-9; CDR3aa: CASSLTGLAGETQYF; CDR3nt: TGTGCCAGCAGCTTAACCGGACTAGCAGGGGAGACCCAGTACTTC
abundance: NA; d_gene: TRBD2; j_gene: TRBJ2-3; v_gene: TRBV12-3/TRBV12-4; CDR3aa: CASRGLAGTDMQYF; CDR3nt: TGTGCCAGCAGGGGACTAGCGGGAACAGATATGCAGTATTTT
abundance: NA; d_gene: NA; j_gene: TRBJ1-1; v_gene: TRBV29-1; CDR3aa: CSVEGGAGTEAFF; CDR3nt: TGCAGCGTTGAAGGTGGGGCTGGAACTGAAGCTTTCTTT
abundance: NA; d_gene: TRBD1; j_gene: TRBJ2-4; v_gene: TRBV28; CDR3aa: CASRSGGLRTKNIQYF; CDR3nt: TGTGCCAGTCGTTCAGGGGGCTTGAGAACCAAAAACATTCAGTACTTC
abundance: once; d_gene: NA; j_gene: TRBJ1-5; v_gene: TRBV19; CDR3aa: CASSTSTGQFGGQPQHF; CDR3nt: TGTGCCAGTAGTACTTCGACAGGCCAGTTTGGTGGACAGCCCCAGCATTTT
abundance: few; d_gene: NA; j_gene: TRBJ2-4; v_gene: TRBV7-9; CDR3aa: CASSSRGQNIQYF; CDR3nt: TGTGCCAGCAGCAGTCGGGGCCAAAACATTCAGTACTTC
abundance: few; d_gene: TRBD1; j_gene: TRBJ1-2; v_gene: TRBV5-1; CDR3aa: CASTLGQGGYTF; CDR3nt: TGCGCCAGCACCCTCGGACAGGGTGGCTACACCTTC
abundance: NA; d_gene: NA; j_gene: TRBJ2-3; v_gene: TRBV3-1; CDR3aa: CASSDPGRTDTQYF; CDR3nt: TGTGCCAGCAGCGACCCGGGACGGACAGATACGCAGTATTTT
abundance: few; d_gene: NA; j_gene: TRBJ2-3; v_gene: TRBV28; CDR3aa: CASSWGPTTDTQYF; CDR3nt: TGTGCCAGCAGTTGGGGACCTACCACAGATACGCAGTATTTT
abundance: many; d_gene: NA; j_gene: TRBJ2-7; v_gene: TRBV28; CDR3aa: CASSPRGGIGWEQYF; CDR3nt: TGTGCCAGCAGTCCCAGGGGAGGGATCGGATGGGAGCAGTACTTC
abundance: few; d_gene: NA; j_gene: TRBJ2-7; v_gene: TRBV29-1; CDR3aa: CSVEDVPYEQYF; CDR3nt: TGCAGCGTTGAAGATGTCCCCTACGAGCAGTACTTC
abundance: NA; d_gene: NA; j_gene: TRBJ2-7; v_gene: TRBV29-1; CDR3aa: CSVTAGASSYEQYF; CDR3nt: TGCAGCGTCACCGCGGGGGCGAGCTCCTACGAGCAGTACTTC
abundance: NA; d_gene: NA; j_gene: TRBJ2-6; v_gene: TRBV21-1; CDR3aa: CASSKLVDPGANVLTF; CDR3nt: TGTGCCAGCAGCAAACTAGTCGACCCTGGGGCCAACGTCCTGACTTTC
abundance: NA; d_gene: NA; j_gene: TRBJ1-2; v_gene: TRBV20-1; CDR3aa: CSARVSTVGDGYTF; CDR3nt: TGCAGTGCTAGAGTTTCAACCGTGGGGGATGGCTACACCTTC
abundance: NA; d_gene: NA; j_gene: TRBJ1-1; v_gene: TRBV5-1; CDR3aa: CASSLEGRPNTEAFF; CDR3nt: TGCGCCAGCAGCCTGGAGGGACGGCCGAACACTGAAGCTTTCTTT
abundance: NA; d_gene: NA; j_gene: TRBJ2-2; v_gene: TRBV5-1; CDR3aa: CASAIGPTGGELFF; CDR3nt: TGCGCCAGCGCTATTGGACCTACCGGCGGGGAGCTGTTTTTT
abundance: few; d_gene: TRBD2; j_gene: TRBJ2-1; v_gene: TRBV27; CDR3aa: CASSLSLAGAVNEQFF; CDR3nt: TGTGCCAGCAGTTTAAGTCTAGCGGGAGCCGTTAATGAGCAGTTCTTC
abundance: NA; d_gene: NA; j_gene: TRBJ2-5; v_gene: TRBV15; CDR3aa: CATSRGQGREQYF; CDR3nt: TGTGCCACCAGCAGAGGACAGGGGCGGGAGCAGTACTTC
abundance: NA; d_gene: TRBD2; j_gene: TRBJ2-2; v_gene: TRBV12-3/TRBV12-4; CDR3aa: CASSPQLAGEAGELFF; CDR3nt: TGTGCCAGCAGCCCACAACTAGCGGGAGAGGCCGGGGAGCTGTTTTTT
abundance: NA; d_gene: NA; j_gene: TRBJ1-1; v_gene: TRBV7-2; CDR3aa: CASSLITNTEAFF; CDR3nt: TGTGCCAGCAGCTTAATTACGAACACTGAAGCTTTCTTT
abundance: NA; d_gene: NA; j_gene: TRBJ1-5; v_gene: TRBV14; CDR3aa: CASSQGTYQPQHF; CDR3nt: TGTGCCAGCAGCCAAGGAACATATCAGCCCCAGCATTTT
abundance: NA; d_gene: NA; j_gene: TRBJ2-7; v_gene: TRBV6-2/TRBV6-3; CDR3aa: CASSYFGYEQYF; CDR3nt: TGTGCCAGCAGTTACTTTGGCTACGAGCAGTACTTC
abundance: NA; d_gene: NA; j_gene: TRBJ2-1; v_gene: TRBV7-9; CDR3aa: CASSLEWGEQFF; CDR3nt: TGTGCCAGCAGCTTAGAGTGGGGTGAGCAGTTCTTC
abundance: NA; d_gene: NA; j_gene: TRBJ2-2; v_gene: TRBV13; CDR3aa: CASSLGHSGSATGELFF; CDR3nt: TGTGCCAGCAGCTTAGGCCATAGCGGCAGTGCCACCGGGGAGCTGTTTTTT
abundance: few; d_gene: TRBD1; j_gene: TRBJ2-6; v_gene: TRBV20-1; CDR3aa: CSAMGQGAREGANVLTF; CDR3nt: TGCAGTGCTATGGGACAGGGGGCGCGAGAAGGGGCCAACGTCCTGACTTTC
abundance: NA; d_gene: NA; j_gene: TRBJ2-1; v_gene: TRBV11-1; CDR3aa: CASSLASAYNEQFF; CDR3nt: TGTGCCAGCAGCTTGGCTAGCGCTTACAATGAGCAGTTCTTC
abundance: NA; d_gene: TRBD2; j_gene: TRBJ2-5; v_gene: TRBV7-8; CDR3aa: CASSPRTSGRRETQYF; CDR3nt: TGTGCCAGCAGCCCAAGGACTAGCGGTCGGAGGGAGACCCAGTACTTC
abundance: few; d_gene: NA; j_gene: TRBJ2-3; v_gene: TRBV5-4; CDR3aa: CASSLGTVSTDTQYF; CDR3nt: TGTGCCAGCAGCTTGGGGACAGTTAGCACAGATACGCAGTATTTT
abundance: NA; d_gene: NA; j_gene: TRBJ2-3; v_gene: TRBV20-1; CDR3aa: CSASPRAGIGTDTQYF; CDR3nt: TGCAGTGCTTCCCCAAGGGCGGGTATAGGGACAGATACGCAGTATTTT
abundance: NA; d_gene: NA; j_gene: TRBJ2-7; v_gene: TRBV5-1; CDR3aa: CASSPGAGYEQYF; CDR3nt: TGCGCCAGCAGCCCCGGGGCAGGCTACGAGCAGTACTTC
abundance: NA; d_gene: TRBD2; j_gene: TRBJ2-5; v_gene: TRBV4-3; CDR3aa: CASSPQAGGKETQYF; CDR3nt: TGCGCCAGCAGCCCACAAGCGGGAGGTAAAGAGACCCAGTACTTC
abundance: NA; d_gene: TRBD1; j_gene: TRBJ1-1; v_gene: TRBV18; CDR3aa: CASSPEGTGIGRTEAFF; CDR3nt: TGTGCCAGCTCCCCGGAGGGGACAGGGATTGGGAGAACTGAAGCTTTCTTT
abundance: NA; d_gene: NA; j_gene: TRBJ2-1; v_gene: TRBV15; CDR3aa: CVTSRVDGSSYNEQFF; CDR3nt: TGTGTCACCAGCAGAGTGGACGGGAGTTCCTACAATGAGCAGTTCTTC
abundance: NA; d_gene: TRBD1; j_gene: TRBJ1-5; v_gene: TRBV7-2; CDR3aa: CASSLTGTGAPQHF; CDR3nt: TGTGCCAGCAGCTTGACGGGGACAGGGGCTCCCCAGCATTTT
abundance: few; d_gene: NA; j_gene: TRBJ2-5; v_gene: TRBV20-1; CDR3aa: CSARTGPAGETQYF; CDR3nt: TGCAGTGCTAGAACAGGGCCGGCGGGAGAGACCCAGTACTTC
abundance: NA; d_gene: NA; j_gene: TRBJ1-1; v_gene: TRBV28; CDR3aa: CASSLRRDEAFF; CDR3nt: TGTGCCAGCAGTTTAAGACGTGATGAAGCTTTCTTT
abundance: NA; d_gene: TRBD1; j_gene: TRBJ1-2; v_gene: TRBV27; CDR3aa: CASSPSTGSGGYTF; CDR3nt: TGTGCCAGCAGCCCATCGACAGGGAGCGGTGGCTACACCTTC
abundance: NA; d_gene: TRBD2; j_gene: TRBJ2-1; v_gene: TRBV7-9; CDR3aa: CASSDLAGAMNEQFF; CDR3nt: TGTGCCAGCAGCGATCTAGCGGGAGCGATGAATGAGCAGTTCTTC
abundance: NA; d_gene: NA; j_gene: TRBJ2-3; v_gene: TRBV15; CDR3aa: CATSRGTAETDTQYF; CDR3nt: TGTGCCACCAGCAGAGGGACAGCGGAGACAGATACGCAGTATTTT
abundance: few; d_gene: TRBD1; j_gene: TRBJ1-5; v_gene: TRBV5-1; CDR3aa: CASSFGTGLNQPQHF; CDR3nt: TGCGCCAGCAGCTTCGGGACAGGGCTCAATCAGCCCCAGCATTTT
abundance: many; d_gene: NA; j_gene: TRBJ1-2; v_gene: TRBV29-1; CDR3aa: CSVVFGDYGYTF; CDR3nt: TGCAGCGTTGTATTCGGGGACTATGGCTACACCTTC
abundance: NA; d_gene: TRBD2; j_gene: TRBJ2-1; v_gene: TRBV5-1; CDR3aa: CASSLASLTSGGYNEQFF; CDR3nt: TGCGCCAGCAGCTTGGCCTCTTTGACTAGCGGGGGCTACAATGAGCAGTTCTTC
abundance: NA; d_gene: TRBD2; j_gene: TRBJ2-3; v_gene: TRBV5-1; CDR3aa: CASRSGSPGDTQYF; CDR3nt: TGCGCCAGCAGGAGCGGGAGTCCCGGAGATACGCAGTATTTT
abundance: once; d_gene: NA; j_gene: TRBJ1-2; v_gene: TRBV5-1; CDR3aa: CASSLTLAGDGYTF; CDR3nt: TGCGCCAGCAGCTTAACTCTAGCGGGAGATGGCTACACCTTC
abundance: NA; d_gene: NA; j_gene: TRBJ1-6; v_gene: TRBV7-9; CDR3aa: CASSLDGESPLHF; CDR3nt: TGTGCCAGCAGCTTAGACGGGGAGTCACCCCTCCACTTT
abundance: many; d_gene: TRBD1; j_gene: TRBJ1-2; v_gene: TRBV27; CDR3aa: CASSFWTGDGYTF; CDR3nt: TGTGCCAGCAGTTTCTGGACAGGGGATGGCTACACCTTC
abundance: NA; d_gene: NA; j_gene: TRBJ2-1; v_gene: TRBV7-9; CDR3aa: CASSFGPEQFF; CDR3nt: TGTGCCAGCAGCTTTGGCCCGGAGCAGTTCTTC
abundance: NA; d_gene: NA; j_gene: TRBJ1-2; v_gene: TRBV4-3; CDR3aa: CASSQGAGIDYGYTF; CDR3nt: TGCGCCAGCAGCCAAGGGGCAGGGATCGACTATGGCTACACCTTC